Listed below are T cell receptor beta chains from one sample, sequenced in a study of regulatory T cells in long-lasting Graves disease. TCRdb reprocessed the multiplex PCR reads with MiXCR, giving one entry per CDR3 protein. The data show hundreds of thousands of distinct CDR3 sequences, roughly a sixth seen once. This specimen consisted of peripheral blood mononuclear cells (PBMCs), obtained at new diagnosis, from a patient treated with antithyroid drugs. Receptors were obtained from a female donor with Graves disease. The CDR3 runs from the conserved cysteine through the conserved F or W. Each record gives: J gene, V gene, D gene, clone size, CDR3 DNA, CDR3 protein. A D gene is named only where the DNA matches it firmly. Where a row states a size, it is once, few, many or the class of an expanded clone; other rows omit it.

TRBJ2-1 | TRBV6-1 | TRBD2 | NA | TGTGCCAGCAGTTCGACCGGGACTAGCGGGAGCCGCGAGCAGTTCTTC | CASSSTGTSGSREQFF
TRBJ1-3 | TRBV10-2 | NA | few | TGCGCCAGCATCGAACGGGGAAACACCATATATTTT | CASIERGNTIYF
TRBJ1-2 | TRBV6-1 | TRBD1 | many | TGTGCCAGCAGTCCACGTTCGGCCGGGACAGGGAACTATGGCTACACCTTC | CASSPRSAGTGNYGYTF
TRBJ2-3 | TRBV28 | TRBD1 | many | TGTGCCAGCAGTTTAACAGGACAGGGGGCCCTGACAGATACGCAGTATTTT | CASSLTGQGALTDTQYF
TRBJ2-7 | TRBV5-6 | NA | few | TGTGCCAGCACCTCCCTTGGGGAAGGGCGCCACGAGCAGTACTTC | CASTSLGEGRHEQYF
TRBJ1-4 | TRBV5-1 | TRBD1 | many | TGCGCCAGCAGCTCCCCCTCAGGGGGCGATGGAAAACTGTTTTTT | CASSSPSGGDGKLFF
TRBJ2-1 | TRBV9 | NA | many | TGTGCCAGCAGCGTAGCTAGCGTGAATGAGCAGTTCTTC | CASSVASVNEQFF
TRBJ2-3 | TRBV11-2 | TRBD1 | many | TGTGCCAGCAGCCTGACCCCCGGGACAGGGCCCAACACAGATACGCAGTATTTT | CASSLTPGTGPNTDTQYF
TRBJ2-7 | TRBV6-1 | TRBD2 | few | TGTGCCAGCATAGCGGGAGAACCCTACGAGCAGTACTTC | CASIAGEPYEQYF
TRBJ1-5 | TRBV2 | NA | many | TGTGCCAGCAACCGGATTCAGTCCAATCAGCCCCAGCATTTT | CASNRIQSNQPQHF
TRBJ1-6 | TRBV5-1 | NA | NA | TGCGCCAGCAGCTTGGAACCCGTGTCACCCCTCCACTTT | CASSLEPVSPLHF
TRBJ2-7 | TRBV20-1 | NA | many | TGCAGTGCTGATCCGGGGAGCTACGAGCAGTACTTC | CSADPGSYEQYF
TRBJ2-4 | TRBV12-3/TRBV12-4 | NA | NA | TGTGCCAGCGAAGAGGACCTAGCCAAAAACATTCAGTACTTC | CASEEDLAKNIQYF
TRBJ1-1 | TRBV5-1 | TRBD1 | NA | TGCGCCAGCAGCTTGTCCCAGGGGGCGAACACTGAAGCTTTCTTT | CASSLSQGANTEAFF
TRBJ1-6 | TRBV12-3/TRBV12-4 | NA | few | TGTGCCAGCAGGGGACGGACAGATAATTCACCCCTCCACTTT | CASRGRTDNSPLHF
TRBJ1-5 | TRBV7-2 | NA | many | TGTGCCAGCAGTACCGAGACAGGTAACAATCAGCCCCAGCATTTT | CASSTETGNNQPQHF
TRBJ2-3 | TRBV7-3 | TRBD2 | many | TGTGCCAGCAGCCCCGGACTAGCGGGATCGGATACGCAGTATTTT | CASSPGLAGSDTQYF
TRBJ2-7 | TRBV7-8 | TRBD2 | few | TGTGCCAGCAGCCCAGTAGCGGGAGGCTACGAGCAGTACTTC | CASSPVAGGYEQYF
TRBJ2-1 | TRBV24-1 | NA | NA | TGTGCCACCAGTGATCCCCCGGGCGAGCAGTTCTTC | CATSDPPGEQFF
TRBJ1-1 | TRBV3-1 | NA | many | TGTGCCAGCAGCCTCGGGTGGCGCAGTGAAGCTTTCTTT | CASSLGWRSEAFF
TRBJ2-2 | TRBV5-1 | NA | NA | TGCGCCAGCAGCTTGTATAAGGCTGCCGCGAACACCGGGGAGCTGTTTTTT | CASSLYKAAANTGELFF
TRBJ2-2 | TRBV27 | TRBD1 | many | TGTGCCAGCAGTTTGGGGACGGGGACAGCAGGGTTCGGCGGGGAGCTGTTTTTT | CASSLGTGTAGFGGELFF
TRBJ2-4 | TRBV6-2/TRBV6-3 | NA | NA | TGTGCCAGCAGTCGGGTTGTAAACATTCAGTACTTC | CASSRVVNIQYF
TRBJ1-1 | TRBV19 | TRBD1 | many | TGTGCCAGTAGAATCAGACAGGGTATGGACACTGAAGCTTTCTTT | CASRIRQGMDTEAFF
TRBJ2-7 | TRBV20-1 | TRBD2 | NA | TGCAGTGGGGAGCGGGAGGGCCGCGAGCAGTACTTC | CSGEREGREQYF
TRBJ1-2 | TRBV12-3/TRBV12-4 | NA | many | TGTGCCAGCAGTTTACGAGGGCCCAACTATGGCTACACCTTC | CASSLRGPNYGYTF
TRBJ2-1 | TRBV7-9 | NA | NA | TGTGCCAGCAGCCCCCCCCATCGGGAGCAGTTCTTC | CASSPPHREQFF
TRBJ2-1 | TRBV28 | NA | many | TGTGCCAGCAGCCCACCGGGGACGAGAAATGAGCAGTTCTTC | CASSPPGTRNEQFF
TRBJ2-1 | TRBV9 | NA | many | TGTGCCAGCAGCGTATTTCAGGCAGGGAATGAGCAGTTCTTC | CASSVFQAGNEQFF
TRBJ2-3 | TRBV6-1 | TRBD2 | many | TGTGCCAGCAGTGAAGCTAGCGGGGGGGCCACAGATACGCAGTATTTT | CASSEASGGATDTQYF
TRBJ1-4 | TRBV18 | NA | NA | TGTGCCAGCTCACCACTTCGTGATGAAAAACTGTTTTTT | CASSPLRDEKLFF
TRBJ1-5 | TRBV7-2 | TRBD1 | NA | TGTGCCAGCAGCCCCGAGGGGGGACAGGGTACTCAGCCCCAGCATTTT | CASSPEGGQGTQPQHF
TRBJ2-5 | TRBV7-9 | NA | NA | TGTGCCAGCAACCCACCGGGCCGCCGACAAGAGACCCAGTACTTC | CASNPPGRRQETQYF
TRBJ1-2 | TRBV4-1 | TRBD1 | NA | TGCGCCAGCAGCCAGTCAAACAGGGGGCTGGGCTATGGCTACACCTTC | CASSQSNRGLGYGYTF
TRBJ2-7 | TRBV20-1 | TRBD2 | NA | TGCAGTGCTAGAATTTCTAGCGGTAAACCCTACGAGCAGTACTTC | CSARISSGKPYEQYF
TRBJ2-1 | TRBV27 | TRBD2 | many | TGTGCCAGCAGTCCAGCAATCGGGGGACTAGCGGGTAGCTCCTACAATGAGCAGTTCTTC | CASSPAIGGLAGSSYNEQFF
TRBJ2-1 | TRBV11-1 | NA | many | TGTGCCAGCAGCTCGCGGGCCAGCTTGGGTGGTGAGCAGTTCTTC | CASSSRASLGGEQFF
TRBJ1-2 | TRBV29-1 | TRBD1 | many | TGCAGCGTGGTACAGGGGCCTCTGTATGGCTACACCTTC | CSVVQGPLYGYTF
TRBJ1-1 | TRBV6-1 | NA | many | TGTGCCAGCAGTCCCGTCATGAACACTGAAGCTTTCTTT | CASSPVMNTEAFF
TRBJ2-5 | TRBV6-1 | NA | many | TGTGCCAGCAGTATTATGTCTGAGGGTAGCGGAGCCCAAGAGACCCAGTACTTC | CASSIMSEGSGAQETQYF
TRBJ2-2 | TRBV19 | NA | few | TGTGCCAGTAGCTGGGGGACATTGAACACCGGGGAGCTGTTTTTT | CASSWGTLNTGELFF
TRBJ1-3 | TRBV5-5 | NA | NA | TGTGCCAGCAGCTTGGTATTCGACTCCTCTGGAAACACCATATATTTT | CASSLVFDSSGNTIYF
TRBJ2-1 | TRBV6-2/TRBV6-3 | TRBD1 | many | TGTGCCAGCAGTTACTTTGGACAGGGGGCCAATGAGCAGTTCTTC | CASSYFGQGANEQFF
TRBJ2-2 | TRBV5-4 | NA | few | TGTGCCAGCAGCTTGGGGTATGTGACAAACACCGGGGAGCTGTTTTTT | CASSLGYVTNTGELFF
TRBJ1-4 | TRBV12-3/TRBV12-4 | NA | NA | TGTGCCAGCAGTTTAGTGCAGGATGAAAAACTGTTTTTT | CASSLVQDEKLFF
TRBJ2-7 | TRBV4-3 | TRBD2 | many | TGCGCCAGCAGCCAAGATCATCGAGCGGGAGGCTACGAGCAGTACTTC | CASSQDHRAGGYEQYF
TRBJ2-2 | TRBV11-2 | NA | many | TGTGCCAGCAGCCTTCAGAACTTGGCCGGGGAGCTGTTTTTT | CASSLQNLAGELFF
TRBJ2-3 | TRBV5-1 | TRBD2 | NA | TGCGCCAGCAGCTTGGAGGCTAGCGGCGCAGATACGCAGTATTTT | CASSLEASGADTQYF
TRBJ1-1 | TRBV7-2 | TRBD1 | many | TGTGCCAGCAGCCCTCAGACAGGGGGCACTGAAGCTTTCTTT | CASSPQTGGTEAFF
TRBJ2-7 | TRBV30 | TRBD2 | few | TGTGCCTGGTCGACTGGAGCGGGAGGGTTCTTCGTCTACGAGCAGTACTTC | CAWSTGAGGFFVYEQYF
TRBJ2-2 | TRBV13 | TRBD2 | many | TGTGCCAGCAGCTTAGAGATTAGCGGGAGCACCGGGGAGCTGTTTTTT | CASSLEISGSTGELFF
TRBJ2-3 | TRBV7-9 | NA | many | TGTGCCAGCTGCGGGGGCGCAGCGGCCTCCCGCACAGATACGCAGTATTTT | CASCGGAAASRTDTQYF
TRBJ1-1 | TRBV2 | NA | many | TGTGCCAGCAGTGAAGCGCTTACGAACACTGAAGCTTTCTTT | CASSEALTNTEAFF
TRBJ1-4 | TRBV5-1 | TRBD1 | NA | TGCGCCAGCAGCTTGTCCGCCGGGACAGGGCTTAATGAAAAACTGTTTTTT | CASSLSAGTGLNEKLFF
TRBJ2-7 | TRBV18 | TRBD2 | NA | TGTGCCAGCTCACAAGCTAGCGGCGCCTACGAGCAGTACTTC | CASSQASGAYEQYF
TRBJ2-1 | TRBV27 | TRBD2 | many | TGTGCCAGCAGTTTACTAGCGGGGGGATACAATGAGCAGTTCTTC | CASSLLAGGYNEQFF
TRBJ2-7 | TRBV28 | TRBD1 | many | TGTGCCAGCAACTTATCCCAAGGACAGGGACGAATCCCCCCCTACGAGCAGTACTTC | CASNLSQGQGRIPPYEQYF
TRBJ1-1 | TRBV12-5 | NA | many | TGTGCTAGTGGTTTGGTAGGTGGGGGCGTAACTGAAGCTTTCTTT | CASGLVGGGVTEAFF
TRBJ1-1 | TRBV24-1 | TRBD1 | many | TGTGCCACCAGTGATTTGGGCCAGGGACAGGGGGCGCGAGGCACTGAAGCTTTCTTT | CATSDLGQGQGARGTEAFF
TRBJ1-4 | TRBV20-1 | NA | many | TGCAGTGCCCGCATTTTGGGGGGGAATGAAAAACTGTTTTTT | CSARILGGNEKLFF